This T cell receptor (beta chain) stems from a study of OX40 agonist ivuxolimab in advanced cancers. The germline V gene encodes CDR1 SGHAT and CDR2 FQNNGV. The length of the CDR3 is 15 residues. The V gene end was trimmed by 0 bases and the J gene end by 9 bases; junction bases not matched to a gene: 9. This clone was seen just once. What it binds is not known. The repertoire was sequenced with immunoSEQ multiplex PCR; TCRdb's copy has only in-frame clones and lacks some. Of fewer than 70,000 clones in the sample, more than 75% were seen once. Overall study findings and caveats: At doses 0.1 to 3.0 mg/kg, CD4+ and CD8+ clones expanded. On average, CD8+ T cells had more expanded clones than CD4+. Some nonresponders likewise displayed low normalized T-cell clonal expansion.

The rearrangement joins TRBV11-2 to TRBJ2-7, with 9 nucleotides matching TRBD1. This sequence originates from an adult with an advanced solid tumor such as melanoma, head and neck, liver or kidney cancer. The starting material was CD4+ or CD8+ T cells sorted from blood, obtained in a trial of the OX40 agonist ivuxolimab. CDR3 sequence reads: CASSLDTGGFETQYF. CDR3 DNA sequence: TGTGCCAGCAGCTTAGATACAGGGGGCTTCGAAACGCAGTACTTC.